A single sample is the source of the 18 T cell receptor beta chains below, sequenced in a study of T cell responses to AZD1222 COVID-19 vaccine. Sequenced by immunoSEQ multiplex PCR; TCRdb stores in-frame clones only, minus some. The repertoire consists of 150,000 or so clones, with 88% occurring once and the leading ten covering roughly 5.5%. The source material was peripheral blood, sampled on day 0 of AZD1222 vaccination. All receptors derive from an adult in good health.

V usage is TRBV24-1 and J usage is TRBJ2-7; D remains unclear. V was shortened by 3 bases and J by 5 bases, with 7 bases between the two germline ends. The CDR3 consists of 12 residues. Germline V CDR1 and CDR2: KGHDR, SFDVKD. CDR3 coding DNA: TGTGCCACCAGTGATGTGGGAAACGAGCAGTACTTC. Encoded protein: CATSDVGNEQYF.

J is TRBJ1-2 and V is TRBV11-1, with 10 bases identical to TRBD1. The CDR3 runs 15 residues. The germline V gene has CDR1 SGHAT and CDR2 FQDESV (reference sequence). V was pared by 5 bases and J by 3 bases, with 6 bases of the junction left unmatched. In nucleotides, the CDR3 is TGTGCCAGCAGCAAAACCGGGACAGGGGACTATGGCTACACCTTC. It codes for CASSKTGTGDYGYTF.

The CDR3 DNA follows: TGTGCCAGCTCACCGGGGACTCCAAGTTCGAACACTGAAGCTTTCTTT. Residues: CASSPGTPSSNTEAFF. The V gene is TRBV18, the J gene TRBJ1-1, with a possible D match to TRBD1 (5 bases). V was pared by 3 bases and J by 1 base, with 15 bases between. This CDR3 has 16 residues. From germline, CDR1 is KGHSH and CDR2 LQKENI.

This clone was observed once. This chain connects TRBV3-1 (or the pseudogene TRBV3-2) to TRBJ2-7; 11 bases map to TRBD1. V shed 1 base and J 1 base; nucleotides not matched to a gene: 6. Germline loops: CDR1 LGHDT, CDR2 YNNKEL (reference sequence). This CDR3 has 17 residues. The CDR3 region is CASSQGVGTGGSYEQYF. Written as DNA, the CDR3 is TGTGCCAGCAGCCAAGGAGTCGGGACAGGGGGTTCCTACGAGCAGTACTTC.

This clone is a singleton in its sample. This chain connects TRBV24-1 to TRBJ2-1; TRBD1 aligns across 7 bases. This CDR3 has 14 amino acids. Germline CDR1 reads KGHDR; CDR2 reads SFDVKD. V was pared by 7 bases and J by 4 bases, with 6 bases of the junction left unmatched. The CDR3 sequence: CATSQGERYNEQFF. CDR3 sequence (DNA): TGTGCCACCAGCCAGGGGGAAAGATACAATGAGCAGTTCTTC.

This CDR3 reads CASSDLRDRAAYEQYF. In DNA, the CDR3 is TGTGCCAGCAGTGATCTCCGGGACAGGGCAGCCTACGAGCAGTACTTC. V and J are TRBV6-4 and TRBJ2-7; 9 nucleotides match TRBD1. Germline V CDR1 and CDR2: MRHNA, SNTAGT. J lost 2 bases, V lost 3 bases, and 8 bases had no gene match. The CDR3 is 16 residues long.

The CDR3 spells CASSELSGYSGNTIYF. The CDR3 coding sequence is TGTGCCAGCAGTGAATTGTCGGGGTACTCTGGAAACACCATATATTTT. The chain combines TRBV2 with TRBJ1-3; D uncertain. Germline CDR1 SNHLY, CDR2 FYNNEI. The ends were cut back, 2 bases at V and 0 bases at J, with 11 bases in the middle. CDR3 length: 16 residues.

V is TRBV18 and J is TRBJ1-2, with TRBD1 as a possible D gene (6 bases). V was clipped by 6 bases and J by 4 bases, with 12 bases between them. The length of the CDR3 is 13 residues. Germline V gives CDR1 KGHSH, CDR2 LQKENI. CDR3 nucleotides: TGTGCCAGCTCCCGGGACACTTTCTATGGCTACACCTTC. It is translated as CASSRDTFYGYTF. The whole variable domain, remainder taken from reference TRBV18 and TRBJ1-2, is NAGVMQNPRHLVRRRGQEARLRCSPMKGHSHVYWYRQLPEEGLKFMVYLQKENIIDESGMPKERFSAEFPKEGPSILRIQQVVRGDSAAYFCASSRDTFYGYTFGSGTRLTVV.

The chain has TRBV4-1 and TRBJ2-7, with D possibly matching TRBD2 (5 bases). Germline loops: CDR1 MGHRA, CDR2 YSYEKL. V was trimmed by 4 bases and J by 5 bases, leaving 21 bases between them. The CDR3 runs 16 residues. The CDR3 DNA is TGCGCCAGCAGCCGATGGGGAGAAGACGGCTTTAACGAGCAGTACTTC. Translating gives CASSRWGEDGFNEQYF.

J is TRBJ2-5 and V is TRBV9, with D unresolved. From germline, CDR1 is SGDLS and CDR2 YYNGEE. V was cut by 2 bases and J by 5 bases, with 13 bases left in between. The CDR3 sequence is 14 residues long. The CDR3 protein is CASSVDLAGETQYF. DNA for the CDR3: TGTGCCAGCAGCGTCGATTTAGCCGGGGAGACCCAGTACTTC.

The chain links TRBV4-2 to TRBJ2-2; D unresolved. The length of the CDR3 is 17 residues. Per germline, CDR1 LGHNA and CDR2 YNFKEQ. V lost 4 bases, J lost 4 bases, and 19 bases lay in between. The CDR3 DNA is TGTGCCAGCAGCCCTAGAGGTCTAACGGACCGCACCGGGGAGCTGTTTTTT. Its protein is CASSPRGLTDRTGELFF.

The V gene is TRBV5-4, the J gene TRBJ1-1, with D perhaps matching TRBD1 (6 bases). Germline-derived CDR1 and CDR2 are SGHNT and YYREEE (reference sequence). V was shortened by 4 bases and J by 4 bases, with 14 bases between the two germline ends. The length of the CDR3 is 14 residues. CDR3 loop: CASSLQGGGTEAFF. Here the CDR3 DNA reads TGTGCCAGCAGCCTACAGGGAGGGGGCACTGAAGCTTTCTTT.

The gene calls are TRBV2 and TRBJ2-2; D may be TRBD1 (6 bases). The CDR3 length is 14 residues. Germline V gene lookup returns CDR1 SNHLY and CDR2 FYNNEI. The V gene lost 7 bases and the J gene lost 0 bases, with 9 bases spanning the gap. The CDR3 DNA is TGTGCCAGCAATCGACAGGCGAACACCGGGGAGCTGTTTTTT. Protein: CASNRQANTGELFF.

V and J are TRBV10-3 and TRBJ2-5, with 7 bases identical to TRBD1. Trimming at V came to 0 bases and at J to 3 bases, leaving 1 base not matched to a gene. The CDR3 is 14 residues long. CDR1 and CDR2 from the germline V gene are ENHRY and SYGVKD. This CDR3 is CAISESTGEETQYF. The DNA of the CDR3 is TGTGCCATCAGTGAGTCAACAGGGGAAGAGACCCAGTACTTC.

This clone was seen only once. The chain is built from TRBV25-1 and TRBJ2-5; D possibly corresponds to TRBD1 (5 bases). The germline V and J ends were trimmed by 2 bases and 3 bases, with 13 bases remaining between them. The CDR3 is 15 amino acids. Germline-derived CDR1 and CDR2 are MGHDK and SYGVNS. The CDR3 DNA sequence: TGTGCCAGCAGTGAAAGGGGTCAGCTAGAAGAGACCCAGTACTTC. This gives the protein CASSERGQLEETQYF.

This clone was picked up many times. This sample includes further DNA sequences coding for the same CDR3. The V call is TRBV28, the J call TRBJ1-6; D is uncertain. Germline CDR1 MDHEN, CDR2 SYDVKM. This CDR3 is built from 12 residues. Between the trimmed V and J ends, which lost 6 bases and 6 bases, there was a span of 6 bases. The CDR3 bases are TGTGCCAGCAGGGAGAGTAATTCACCCCTCCACTTT. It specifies CASRESNSPLHF. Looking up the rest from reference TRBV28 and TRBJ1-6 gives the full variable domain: DVKVTQSSRYLVKRTGEKVFLECVQDMDHENMFWYRQDPGLGLRLIYFSYDVKMKEKGDIPEGYSVSREKKERFSLILESASTNQTSMYLCASRESNSPLHFGNGTRLTVT.

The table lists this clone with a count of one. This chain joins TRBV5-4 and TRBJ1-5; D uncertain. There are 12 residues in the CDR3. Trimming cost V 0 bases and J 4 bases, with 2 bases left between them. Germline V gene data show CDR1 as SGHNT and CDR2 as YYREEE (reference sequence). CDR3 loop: CASSLDNQPQHF. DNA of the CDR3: TGTGCCAGCAGCTTGGATAATCAGCCCCAGCATTTT.

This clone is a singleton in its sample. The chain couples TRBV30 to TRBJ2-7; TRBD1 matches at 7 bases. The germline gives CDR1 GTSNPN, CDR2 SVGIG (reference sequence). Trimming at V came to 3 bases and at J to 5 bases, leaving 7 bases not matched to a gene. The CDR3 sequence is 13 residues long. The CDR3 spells CAWSPTGFHEQYF. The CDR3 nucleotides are TGTGCCTGGAGCCCGACAGGGTTCCACGAGCAGTACTTC. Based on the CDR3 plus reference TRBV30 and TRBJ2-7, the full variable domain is SQTIHQWPATLVQPVGSPLSLECTVEGTSNPNLYWYRQAAGRGLQLLFYSVGIGQISSEVPQNLSASRPQDRQFILSSKKLLLSDSGFYLCAWSPTGFHEQYFGPGTRLTVT.